This is a list of T cell receptor beta chains from one sample in a study of blood T cell repertoires in COVID-19. Assay: immunoSEQ multiplex PCR; the TCRdb copy retains only in-frame clones and omits some. The top ten hold about 0.94% of the sample, which has around 260,000 clones, about nine tenths seen once. The sample taken for sequencing was peripheral blood. These receptors were taken from a woman aged 35 to 49 who had recovered from COVID-19. Both conserved end residues are part of each CDR3. Each record gives: CDR3 DNA, CDR3 protein, V gene, clone size, J gene, D gene. The D gene is left open where the match is weak. Expanded clones get a size class; other rows say once, few or many, or leave the size out.

TGTGCCAGCAGCTTAGAGGCCACGGAGGGGAACACTGAAGCTTTCTTT,CASSLEATEGNTEAFF,TRBV13,-,TRBJ1-1,-
TGTGCCAGTAGTACCGGACAGGGCCTCTACGAGCAGTACTTC,CASSTGQGLYEQYF,TRBV19,-,TRBJ2-7,TRBD1
TGTGCCAGCAGTGAATTACCTAACCAAAGGGGCGAGCAGTACTTC,CASSELPNQRGEQYF,TRBV6-1,-,TRBJ2-7,-
TGTGCCAGCTCACCGGAGCCGGGGAATCAGCCCCAGCATTTT,CASSPEPGNQPQHF,TRBV18,few,TRBJ1-5,-
TGTGCCAGCAGCCAAGCTGGCGGGAGTAGATACGAGCAGTACTTC,CASSQAGGSRYEQYF,TRBV4-2,-,TRBJ2-7,TRBD2
TGTGCCAGCTCACCTGGGCTAAACTCTTACGAGCAGTACTTC,CASSPGLNSYEQYF,TRBV18,few,TRBJ2-7,-
TGTGCCAGCACCTTGGGGGGGATCAGCACAGATACGCAGTATTTT,CASTLGGISTDTQYF,TRBV2,-,TRBJ2-3,TRBD2
TGTGCCAGCAGTCTGACAGGGGGCCCCTTGACCGGGGAGCTGTTTTTT,CASSLTGGPLTGELFF,TRBV28,-,TRBJ2-2,TRBD1
TGTGCCAGCAGCTTAGAACCGGGACAGGGTAACGAGCAGTACTTC,CASSLEPGQGNEQYF,TRBV7-2,-,TRBJ2-7,TRBD1
TGTGCCAGCAGTGAAGCGCGCCAGGGGAGTAGGTATGGCTACACCTTC,CASSEARQGSRYGYTF,TRBV6-1,-,TRBJ1-2,-
TGTGCCAGCAGTTACTCGACACCCTACGAGCAGTACTTC,CASSYSTPYEQYF,TRBV6-2/TRBV6-3,-,TRBJ2-7,-
TGTGCTAGTGGTTTGGGACTAGCGGGGCCCAGGGGAACGCAGTATTTT,CASGLGLAGPRGTQYF,TRBV12-5,-,TRBJ2-3,TRBD2
TGTGCCAGCAGCTTGGGACTGGGCCGCATAGCTTTCTTT,CASSLGLGRIAFF,TRBV7-9,-,TRBJ1-1,-
TGTGCCAGCAGTGAAGCGCTTGGAGTAGCCAAAAACATTCAGTACTTC,CASSEALGVAKNIQYF,TRBV2,-,TRBJ2-4,-
TGCGCCAGCAAACAGGAGGGGTGCGAGCAGTACTTC,CASKQEGCEQYF,TRBV10-1,-,TRBJ2-7,-
TGCGCCAGCAGCTTCCGGACTAGCGGCACAGATACGCAGTATTTT,CASSFRTSGTDTQYF,TRBV5-1,-,TRBJ2-3,TRBD2
TGTGCCAGCAGCCAAGATCTTCCTAGCGGGAGAGGGATGGCAGATACGCAGTATTTT,CASSQDLPSGRGMADTQYF,TRBV3-1/TRBV3-2,-,TRBJ2-3,TRBD2
TGTGCCAGCAGCAAACTAGCGGGAGAGCCAGATACGCAGTATTTT,CASSKLAGEPDTQYF,TRBV2,-,TRBJ2-3,TRBD2
TGTGCCAGTAGCCACAGGGGGCGAGACTATGGCTACACCTTC,CASSHRGRDYGYTF,TRBV19,-,TRBJ1-2,TRBD1